This is a list of T cell receptor beta chains from one sample in a study of T cells in Graves' hyperthyroidism and ophthalmopathy. One entry per CDR3 protein, called by TCRdb with MiXCR from the multiplex PCR reads. The sample lists under 550,000 distinct CDR3 sequences; approximately 14% were seen once. The sample consisted of blood. These receptors all come from a woman between 18 and 29 years old with Graves' hyperthyroidism. Both conserved end residues are part of each CDR3. The D gene is left open where the match is weak. Size is omitted from some rows. Given values are once, few, many or a class for expanded clones.

j_call | clone_size | d_call | v_call | cdr3_aa | cdr3_nt
TRBJ2-1 | many | TRBD1 | TRBV7-9 | CASSLDPGSWDRGPDSYNEQFF | TGTGCCAGCAGCTTAGACCCCGGGAGTTGGGACAGGGGTCCGGATTCCTACAATGAGCAGTTCTTC
TRBJ2-7 | many | - | TRBV12-3/TRBV12-4 | CASRVSGGAYEQYF | TGTGCCAGCAGGGTTAGCGGAGGGGCCTACGAGCAGTACTTC
TRBJ2-1 | many | TRBD2 | TRBV27 | CASSLLLAGRSSYNEQFF | TGTGCCAGCAGTTTATTACTAGCGGGAAGGAGCTCCTACAATGAGCAGTTCTTC
TRBJ2-1 | many | - | TRBV5-4 | CASSLALAYEQFF | TGTGCCAGCAGCTTGGCGCTAGCTTATGAGCAGTTCTTC
TRBJ2-1 | many | - | TRBV27 | CASSSAAPVLNNEQFF | TGTGCCAGCAGTTCTGCGGCCCCTGTGCTCAACAATGAGCAGTTCTTC
TRBJ1-1 | once | - | TRBV4-1 | CASSRVPGGGKAFF | TGCGCCAGCAGCCGGGTTCCCGGGGGGGGCAAAGCTTTCTTT
TRBJ2-5 | - | - | TRBV20-1 | CSGLGERARETQYF | TGCAGTGGACTGGGGGAGAGAGCCCGAGAGACCCAGTACTTC
TRBJ1-5 | few | - | TRBV19 | CASNRGSRNQPQHF | TGTGCCAGTAATCGGGGGTCCCGCAATCAGCCCCAGCATTTT
TRBJ2-7 | many | - | TRBV3-1 | CASSQVSAGEQYF | TGTGCCAGCAGCCAAGTAAGTGCGGGCGAGCAGTACTTC
TRBJ2-7 | - | TRBD1 | TRBV6-5 | CASSYLPGQGAIEQYF | TGTGCCAGCAGTTACCTCCCAGGACAGGGGGCGATCGAGCAGTACTTC
TRBJ2-3 | few | TRBD2 | TRBV20-1 | CSATPIAGGTADTQYF | TGCAGTGCGACCCCAATAGCGGGAGGGACGGCAGATACGCAGTATTTT
TRBJ1-1 | many | - | TRBV6-2/TRBV6-3 | CASSYSSGGLWNTEAFF | TGTGCCAGCAGTTACTCGAGCGGGGGCCTATGGAACACTGAAGCTTTCTTT
TRBJ2-7 | many | TRBD1 | TRBV28 | CASSSTGGRFSYEQYF | TGTGCCAGCAGTTCTACAGGGGGCCGATTCTCCTACGAGCAGTACTTC
TRBJ2-2 | many | TRBD2 | TRBV28 | CASSLSLAGNTGELFF | TGTGCCAGCAGTTTATCCCTAGCGGGAAACACCGGGGAGCTGTTTTTT
TRBJ2-1 | many | TRBD2 | TRBV20-1 | CSAPGRTSGSPEQFF | TGCAGTGCCCCGGGGAGGACTAGCGGGAGTCCTGAGCAGTTCTTC
TRBJ2-7 | - | TRBD2 | TRBV6-2/TRBV6-3 | CASSQTSGRLQGNEQYF | TGTGCCAGCAGCCAAACTAGCGGGAGGTTGCAAGGGAACGAGCAGTACTTC
TRBJ1-2 | few | - | TRBV3-1 | CASSQVTKGQGRNGYTF | TGTGCCAGCAGCCAAGTTACCAAGGGACAAGGACGGAATGGCTACACCTTC
TRBJ2-3 | - | TRBD1 | TRBV19 | CASAPGQETDTQYF | TGTGCCAGTGCCCCGGGACAGGAGACAGATACGCAGTATTTT
TRBJ1-3 | - | - | TRBV28 | CASSFRGLEGNTIYF | TGTGCCAGCAGTTTCCGGGGGCTGGAGGGAAACACCATATATTTT
TRBJ2-5 | many | - | TRBV6-2/TRBV6-3 | CATNPYRRGETQYF | TGTGCCACGAACCCCTACAGGCGAGGAGAGACCCAGTACTTC
TRBJ2-5 | few | - | TRBV6-1 | CASSEEFAETQYF | TGTGCCAGCAGTGAGGAGTTTGCGGAGACCCAGTACTTC
TRBJ2-1 | many | TRBD1 | TRBV20-1 | CSASPRGTYNEQFF | TGCAGTGCTAGCCCCAGGGGGACCTACAATGAGCAGTTCTTC
TRBJ2-3 | many | - | TRBV7-8 | CASSPQGEDTQYF | TGTGCCAGCAGCCCCCAAGGAGAAGATACGCAGTATTTT
TRBJ2-7 | once | - | TRBV20-1 | CSARRKDYEQYF | TGCAGTGCTAGACGGAAAGATTACGAGCAGTACTTC
TRBJ1-1 | many | - | TRBV27 | CASSLSRITEAFF | TGTGCCAGCAGTTTATCTCGGATCACTGAAGCTTTCTTT
TRBJ2-5 | many | - | TRBV29-1 | CSVELNEETQYF | TGCAGCGTTGAACTGAACGAAGAGACCCAGTACTTC
TRBJ2-1 | many | - | TRBV12-3/TRBV12-4 | CASSLGTDYYNEQFF | TGTGCCAGCAGTCTCGGGACTGACTATTACAATGAGCAGTTCTTC
TRBJ1-3 | - | TRBD1 | TRBV5-1 | CASSLTGDGNTIYF | TGCGCCAGCAGCTTGACAGGGGATGGAAACACCATATATTTT
TRBJ2-1 | many | TRBD2 | TRBV15 | CATSRESSGRAYNEQFF | TGTGCCACCAGCAGGGAATCGAGCGGGAGGGCCTACAATGAGCAGTTCTTC
TRBJ2-1 | few | TRBD2 | TRBV27 | CASSLSPRGFRTSEYNEQFF | TGTGCCAGCAGTTTATCGCCCCGTGGGTTCAGGACTAGCGAGTACAATGAGCAGTTCTTC
TRBJ1-3 | few | - | TRBV5-5 | CASSGGRGSGNTIYF | TGTGCCAGCAGCGGGGGCAGGGGCTCTGGAAACACCATATATTTT
TRBJ2-3 | many | TRBD2 | TRBV20-1 | CSAIRLAGEPDTQYF | TGCAGTGCTATCCGGCTAGCGGGAGAACCAGATACGCAGTATTTT
TRBJ2-7 | many | TRBD2 | TRBV25-1 | CASSAAGGAYEQYF | TGTGCCAGCAGCGCAGCGGGAGGAGCTTACGAGCAGTACTTC
TRBJ2-5 | many | TRBD1 | TRBV13 | CASSLMGQAEETQYF | TGTGCCAGCAGCCTAATGGGACAGGCTGAAGAGACCCAGTACTTC
TRBJ2-1 | few | TRBD2 | TRBV10-2 | CASSDQRESGSKNEQFF | TGCGCCAGCAGTGATCAAAGGGAAAGCGGGAGTAAGAATGAGCAGTTCTTC
TRBJ2-7 | - | - | TRBV20-1 | CSAPKGGHYEQYF | TGCAGTGCTCCCAAGGGGGGGCACTACGAGCAGTACTTC
TRBJ2-7 | many | TRBD2 | TRBV11-2 | CASSFRLAGLYEQYF | TGTGCCAGCAGTTTTAGACTAGCGGGGCTCTACGAGCAGTACTTC
TRBJ2-7 | - | TRBD2 | TRBV20-1 | CSARNSGGGYTYEQYF | TGCAGTGCTAGAAATTCCGGGGGGGGCTACACCTACGAGCAGTACTTC
TRBJ1-1 | few | - | TRBV11-2 | CASSLEGLENTEAFF | TGTGCCAGCAGCTTAGAAGGGTTGGAAAACACTGAAGCTTTCTTT
TRBJ2-2 | few | TRBD1 | TRBV6-1 | CASSADRITGELFF | TGTGCCAGCAGTGCGGACAGGATAACCGGGGAGCTGTTTTTT
TRBJ1-1 | - | TRBD1 | TRBV5-1 | CASSLPSGTGGTEAFF | TGCGCCAGCAGCTTACCATCCGGGACAGGGGGCACTGAAGCTTTCTTT
TRBJ1-2 | - | TRBD1 | TRBV5-1 | CASSLSGGDYGYTF | TGCGCCAGCAGCTTGTCAGGGGGCGACTATGGCTACACCTTC
TRBJ1-1 | many | - | TRBV28 | CASSPIGGIAEAFF | TGTGCCAGCAGTCCGATCGGGGGAATCGCTGAAGCTTTCTTT
TRBJ1-2 | many | - | TRBV11-2 | CASSLESGAIYGYTF | TGTGCCAGCAGCTTAGAGTCGGGGGCGATCTATGGCTACACCTTC
TRBJ2-7 | - | TRBD1 | TRBV7-3 | CASSWGTGLEQYF | TGTGCCAGCAGCTGGGGGACAGGGCTCGAGCAGTACTTC
TRBJ1-1 | many | TRBD1 | TRBV30 | CAWSSTGATSAFF | TGTGCCTGGAGCTCGACAGGGGCCACCTCCGCTTTCTTT
TRBJ1-6 | - | TRBD1 | TRBV27 | CAGSSPRTGGLTTRQTLPLHF | TGTGCCGGCAGTTCCCCGCGGACAGGGGGTCTTACAACCCGACAAACCCTACCCCTCCACTTT
TRBJ1-4 | few | - | TRBV7-9 | CASSLVGQAFEKLFF | TGTGCCAGCAGCTTAGTCGGCCAGGCCTTTGAAAAACTGTTTTTT
TRBJ1-1 | few | - | TRBV6-1 | CASSEAAPGYTEAFF | TGTGCCAGCAGTGAAGCCGCTCCGGGTTACACTGAAGCTTTCTTT
TRBJ2-7 | many | TRBD1 | TRBV12-3/TRBV12-4 | CASSAGQGYEQYF | TGTGCCAGCAGCGCGGGACAGGGCTACGAGCAGTACTTC
TRBJ2-1 | few | TRBD2 | TRBV6-2/TRBV6-3 | CASSVQRGAGSYNEQFF | TGTGCCAGCAGCGTCCAGCGGGGGGCGGGTTCCTACAATGAGCAGTTCTTC
TRBJ2-7 | few | TRBD1 | TRBV20-1 | CSARSGGYEQYF | TGCAGTGCTAGATCAGGGGGCTACGAGCAGTACTTC
TRBJ1-5 | many | TRBD1 | TRBV6-1 | CASSPATGVGNQPQHF | TGTGCCAGCAGTCCAGCGACAGGGGTTGGAAATCAGCCCCAGCATTTT
TRBJ1-5 | many | TRBD1 | TRBV7-8 | CASSLSDRGSGQPQHF | TGTGCCAGCAGCTTGTCCGACAGGGGGTCAGGCCAGCCCCAGCATTTT
TRBJ1-1 | - | - | TRBV5-1 | CASSLDGRWEAFF | TGCGCCAGCAGCTTGGATGGCAGATGGGAAGCTTTCTTT
TRBJ1-2 | many | - | TRBV5-1 | CASSSEQRSNYGYTF | TGCGCCAGCAGCTCGGAACAGCGTTCTAACTATGGCTACACCTTC
TRBJ1-6 | many | TRBD1 | TRBV7-2 | CASSFGQGEWSPLHF | TGTGCCAGCAGCTTCGGACAGGGGGAGTGGTCACCCCTCCACTTT
TRBJ1-1 | many | - | TRBV20-1 | CSARDTLGTEAFF | TGCAGTGCCCGGGACACGTTGGGCACTGAAGCTTTCTTT
TRBJ1-4 | many | TRBD1 | TRBV28 | CASSSGQGPEKLFF | TGTGCCAGCAGTTCAGGACAGGGACCCGAAAAACTGTTTTTT